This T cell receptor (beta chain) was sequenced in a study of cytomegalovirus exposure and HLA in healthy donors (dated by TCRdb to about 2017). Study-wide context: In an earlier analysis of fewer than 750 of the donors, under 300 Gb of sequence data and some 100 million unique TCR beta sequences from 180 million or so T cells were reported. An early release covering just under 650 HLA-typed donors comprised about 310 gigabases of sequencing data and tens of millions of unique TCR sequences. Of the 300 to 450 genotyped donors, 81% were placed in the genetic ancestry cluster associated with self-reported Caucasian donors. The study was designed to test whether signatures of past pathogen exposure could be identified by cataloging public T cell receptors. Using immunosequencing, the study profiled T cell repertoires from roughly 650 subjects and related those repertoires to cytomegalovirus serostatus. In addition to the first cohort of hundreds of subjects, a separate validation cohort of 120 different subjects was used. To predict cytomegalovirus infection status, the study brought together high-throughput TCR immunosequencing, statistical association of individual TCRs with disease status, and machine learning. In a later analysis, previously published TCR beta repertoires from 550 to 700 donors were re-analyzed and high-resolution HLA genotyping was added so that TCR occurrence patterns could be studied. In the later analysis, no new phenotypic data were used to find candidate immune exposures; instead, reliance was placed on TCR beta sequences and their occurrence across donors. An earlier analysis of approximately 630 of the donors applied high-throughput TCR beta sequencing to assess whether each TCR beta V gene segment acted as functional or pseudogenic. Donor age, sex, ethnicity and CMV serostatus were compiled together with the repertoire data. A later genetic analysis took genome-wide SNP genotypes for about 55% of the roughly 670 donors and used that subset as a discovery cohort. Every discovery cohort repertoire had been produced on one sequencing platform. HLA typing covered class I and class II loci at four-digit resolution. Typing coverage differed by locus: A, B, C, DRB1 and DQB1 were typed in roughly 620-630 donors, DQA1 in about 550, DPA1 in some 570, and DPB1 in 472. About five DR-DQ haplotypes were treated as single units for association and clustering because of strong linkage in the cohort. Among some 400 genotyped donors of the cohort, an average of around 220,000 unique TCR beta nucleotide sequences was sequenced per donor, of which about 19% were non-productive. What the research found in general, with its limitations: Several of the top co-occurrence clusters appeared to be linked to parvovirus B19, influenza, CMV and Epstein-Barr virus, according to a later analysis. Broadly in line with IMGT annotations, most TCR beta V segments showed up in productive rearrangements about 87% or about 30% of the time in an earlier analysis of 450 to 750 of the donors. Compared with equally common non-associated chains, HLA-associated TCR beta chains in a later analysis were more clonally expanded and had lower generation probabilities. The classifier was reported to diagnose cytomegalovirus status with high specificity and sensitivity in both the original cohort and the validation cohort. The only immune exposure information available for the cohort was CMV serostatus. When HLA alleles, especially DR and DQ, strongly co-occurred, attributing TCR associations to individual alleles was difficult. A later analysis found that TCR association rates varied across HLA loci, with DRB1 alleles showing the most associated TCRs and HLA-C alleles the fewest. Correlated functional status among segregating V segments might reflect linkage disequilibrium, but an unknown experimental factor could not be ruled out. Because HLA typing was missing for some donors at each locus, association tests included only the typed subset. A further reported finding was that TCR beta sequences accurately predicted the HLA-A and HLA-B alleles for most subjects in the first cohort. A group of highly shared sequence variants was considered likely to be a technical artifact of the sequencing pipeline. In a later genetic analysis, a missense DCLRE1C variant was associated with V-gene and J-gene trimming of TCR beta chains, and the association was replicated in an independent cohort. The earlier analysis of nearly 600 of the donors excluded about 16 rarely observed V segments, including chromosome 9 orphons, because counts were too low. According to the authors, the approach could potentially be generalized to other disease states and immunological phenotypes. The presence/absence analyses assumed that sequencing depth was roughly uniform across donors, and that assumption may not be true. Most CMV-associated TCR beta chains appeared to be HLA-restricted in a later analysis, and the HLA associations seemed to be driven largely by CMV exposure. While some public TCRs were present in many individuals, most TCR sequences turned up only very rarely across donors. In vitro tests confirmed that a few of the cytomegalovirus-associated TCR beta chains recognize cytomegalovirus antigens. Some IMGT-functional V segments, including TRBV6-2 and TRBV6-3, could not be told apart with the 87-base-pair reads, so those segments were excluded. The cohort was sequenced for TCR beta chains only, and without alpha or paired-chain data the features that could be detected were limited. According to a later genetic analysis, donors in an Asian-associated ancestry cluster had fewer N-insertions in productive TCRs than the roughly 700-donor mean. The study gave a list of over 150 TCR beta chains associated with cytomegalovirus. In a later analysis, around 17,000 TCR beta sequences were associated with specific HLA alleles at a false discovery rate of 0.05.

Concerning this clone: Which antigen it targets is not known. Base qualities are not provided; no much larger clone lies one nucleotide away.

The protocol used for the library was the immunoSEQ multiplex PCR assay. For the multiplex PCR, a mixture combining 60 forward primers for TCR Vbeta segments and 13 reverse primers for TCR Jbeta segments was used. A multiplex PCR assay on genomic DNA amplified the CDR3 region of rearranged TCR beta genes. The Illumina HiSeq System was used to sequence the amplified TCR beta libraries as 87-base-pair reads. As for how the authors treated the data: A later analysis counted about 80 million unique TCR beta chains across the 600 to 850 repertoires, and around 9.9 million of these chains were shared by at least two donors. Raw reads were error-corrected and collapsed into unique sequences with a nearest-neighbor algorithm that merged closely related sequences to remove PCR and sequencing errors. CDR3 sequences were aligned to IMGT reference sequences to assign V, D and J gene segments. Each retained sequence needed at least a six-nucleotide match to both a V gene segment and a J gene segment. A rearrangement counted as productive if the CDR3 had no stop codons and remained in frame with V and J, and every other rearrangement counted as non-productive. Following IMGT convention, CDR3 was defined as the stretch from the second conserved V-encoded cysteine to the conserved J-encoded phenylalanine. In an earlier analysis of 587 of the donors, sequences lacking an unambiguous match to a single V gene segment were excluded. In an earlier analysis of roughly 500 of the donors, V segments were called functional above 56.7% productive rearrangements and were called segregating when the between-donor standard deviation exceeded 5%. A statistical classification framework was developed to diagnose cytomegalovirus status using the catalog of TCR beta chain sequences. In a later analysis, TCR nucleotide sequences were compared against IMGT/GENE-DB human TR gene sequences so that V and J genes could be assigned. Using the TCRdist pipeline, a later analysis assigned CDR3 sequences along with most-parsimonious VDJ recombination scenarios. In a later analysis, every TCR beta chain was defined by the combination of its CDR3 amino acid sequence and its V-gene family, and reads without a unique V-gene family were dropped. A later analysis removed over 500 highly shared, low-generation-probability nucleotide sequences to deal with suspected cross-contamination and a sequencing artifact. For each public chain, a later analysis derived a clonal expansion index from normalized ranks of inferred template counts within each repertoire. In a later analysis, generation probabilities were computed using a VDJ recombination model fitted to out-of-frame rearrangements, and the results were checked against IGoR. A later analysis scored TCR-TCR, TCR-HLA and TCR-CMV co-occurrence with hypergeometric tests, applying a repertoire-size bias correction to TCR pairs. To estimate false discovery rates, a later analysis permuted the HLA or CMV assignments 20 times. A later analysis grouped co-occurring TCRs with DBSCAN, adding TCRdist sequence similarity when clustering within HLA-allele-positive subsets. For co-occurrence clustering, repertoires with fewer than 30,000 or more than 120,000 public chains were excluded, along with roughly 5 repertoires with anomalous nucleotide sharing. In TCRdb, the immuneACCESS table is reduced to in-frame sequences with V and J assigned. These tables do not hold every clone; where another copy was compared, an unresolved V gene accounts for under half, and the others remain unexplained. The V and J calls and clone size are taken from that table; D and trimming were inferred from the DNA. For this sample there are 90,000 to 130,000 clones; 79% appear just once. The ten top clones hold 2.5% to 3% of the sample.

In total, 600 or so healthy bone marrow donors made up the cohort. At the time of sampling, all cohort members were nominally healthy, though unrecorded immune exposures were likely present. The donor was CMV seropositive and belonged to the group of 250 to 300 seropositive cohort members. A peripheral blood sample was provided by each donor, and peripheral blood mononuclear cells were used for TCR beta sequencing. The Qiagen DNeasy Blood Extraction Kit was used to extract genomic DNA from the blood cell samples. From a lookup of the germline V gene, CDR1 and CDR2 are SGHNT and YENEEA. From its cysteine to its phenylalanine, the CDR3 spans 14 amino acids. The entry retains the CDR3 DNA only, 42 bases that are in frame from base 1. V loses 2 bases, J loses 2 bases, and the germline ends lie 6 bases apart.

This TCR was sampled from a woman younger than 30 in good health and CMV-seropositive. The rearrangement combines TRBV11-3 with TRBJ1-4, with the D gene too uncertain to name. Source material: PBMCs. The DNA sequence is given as TGTGCCAGCAGCTTAAGAGCTACTAATGAAAAACTGTTTTTT. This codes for CASSLRATNEKLFF.